This T cell receptor beta chain stems from a study of cytomegalovirus exposure and HLA in healthy donors. This clone was observed a single time. The junction departs from the called germline gene at one end, perhaps through a read error. The PCR used 60 Vbeta and 13 Jbeta primers. Some clones are missing from TCRdb's copy, which holds only in-frame ones; the method was immunoSEQ multiplex PCR. The sample lists 110,000 to 150,000 clones, around four fifths occurring once. This CDR3 contains 18 residues. Germline assignment: CDR1 SEHNR and CDR2 FQNEAQ (reference sequence). The sequence was obtained from a male donor in good health and CMV-seronegative. The source material was PBMCs. The V gene is TRBV7-9, the J gene TRBJ1-1; 9 bases are shared with TRBD1. This CDR3 is CSSSPSGDRVVFLTEAFF. CDR3 in DNA: TGTTCCAGCAGCCCCAGTGGGGACAGGGTAGTGTTCTTGACTGAAGCTTTCTTT.